This is a list of T cell receptor beta chains from one sample in a study of CD8+CD57+ T cells in acquired aplastic anemia. Each CDR3 protein is one row after TCRdb ran MiXCR on the reads. The sample lists around 150,000 distinct CDR3 sequences, around 75% seen once, with 40% to 55% in the top ten. The sequenced material came from sorted CD4+, CD8+, or CD8+CD57+ T cells (not recorded which) from PBMCs. Every receptor here comes from a human donor with aplastic anemia. Each CDR3 is given with its conserved first and last residue. D genes are given only for firm matches. Clone size is shown for a subset of rows, as once, few, many or a class of expanded clone.

>TRBJ1-2|.|TRBV7-3|TRBD1
CASTQGGQLTGIYGYTF
TGTGCCAGCACCCAGGGGGGGCAGTTGACAGGCATCTATGGCTACACCTTC
>TRBJ2-7|.|TRBV12-3/TRBV12-4|.
CASSLANSYEQYF
TGTGCCAGCAGTTTAGCCAACTCCTACGAGCAGTACTTC
>TRBJ1-1|.|TRBV29-1|TRBD1
CSVDTGGSGTEAFF
TGCAGCGTTGATACAGGGGGCTCGGGGACTGAAGCTTTCTTT
>TRBJ1-1|few|TRBV5-4|.
CASSPGRDTEAFF
TGTGCCAGCAGCCCGGGTCGGGACACTGAAGCTTTCTTT
>TRBJ2-7|.|TRBV7-8|TRBD1
CASSSFPGQGFEQYF
TGTGCCAGCAGCTCATTCCCGGGACAGGGGTTCGAGCAGTACTTC
>TRBJ2-1|.|TRBV20-1|.
CSARGAGVNEQFF
TGCAGTGCTAGGGGAGCAGGGGTCAATGAGCAGTTCTTC
>TRBJ2-6|.|TRBV7-9|.
CASSPNHRSGANVLTF
TGTGCCAGCAGCCCTAACCACCGCTCTGGGGCCAACGTCCTGACTTTC
>TRBJ1-2|.|TRBV24-1|.
CATSDFGERGSNYGYTF
TGTGCCACCAGTGATTTCGGGGAGAGAGGCTCTAACTATGGCTACACCTTC
>TRBJ1-2|many|TRBV9|.
CASSPPREDYGYTF
TGTGCCAGCAGCCCTCCCAGGGAGGACTATGGCTACACCTTC
>TRBJ2-7|.|TRBV5-4|TRBD1
CASSLGQGNEQYF
TGTGCCAGCAGCCTGGGACAGGGGAACGAGCAGTACTTC
>TRBJ2-7|.|TRBV12-3/TRBV12-4|TRBD2
CASTDLAGGLLEQYF
TGTGCCAGCACCGACCTAGCGGGAGGGCTCCTCGAGCAGTACTTC
>TRBJ1-4|.|TRBV20-1|.
CSALGPEDEKLFF
TGCAGTGCTCTAGGCCCTGAGGATGAAAAACTGTTTTTT
>TRBJ1-1|.|TRBV19|.
CASTPVRGSTEAFF
TGTGCCAGTACCCCCGTGCGGGGTAGCACTGAAGCTTTCTTT
>TRBJ1-1|.|TRBV7-2|.
CASCGQLNTEAFF
TGTGCCAGCTGCGGACAGTTGAACACTGAAGCTTTCTTT
>TRBJ2-5|.|TRBV19|.
CASSGTHQETQYF
TGTGCCAGTAGCGGGACACACCAAGAGACCCAGTACTTC
>TRBJ2-2|few|TRBV5-1|.
CASSTRDSHTGELFF
TGCGCCAGCAGCACCCGGGACTCCCATACCGGGGAGCTGTTTTTT
>TRBJ1-5|.|TRBV20-1|.
CSAIGGGRNQPQHF
TGCAGTGCTATAGGGGGGGGGCGGAATCAGCCCCAGCATTTT
>TRBJ1-2|.|TRBV7-2|.
CASSLGQHYGYTF
TGTGCCAGCAGCTTAGGACAGCACTATGGCTACACCTTC
>TRBJ2-7|many|TRBV2|.
CASSVSYEQYF
TGTGCCAGCAGTGTTTCCTACGAGCAGTACTTC
>TRBJ1-6|few|TRBV7-9|TRBD1
CASSSQGDSPLHF
TGTGCCAGCAGCTCTCAGGGGGACTCACCCCTCCACTTT
>TRBJ2-5|.|TRBV20-1|.
CSARARARYQETQYF
TGCAGTGCTAGAGCGCGGGCCAGGTACCAAGAGACCCAGTACTTC
>TRBJ2-5|many|TRBV10-1|.
CASGEETQYF
TGCGCCAGCGGGGAAGAGACCCAGTACTTC
>TRBJ2-7|.|TRBV7-9|.
CASSFPGSPAYEQYF
TGTGCCAGCAGCTTTCCCGGGTCCCCCGCCTACGAGCAGTACTTC
>TRBJ2-7|.|TRBV2|TRBD1
CASRRDRGYEQYF
TGTGCCAGCCGCCGGGACAGGGGCTACGAGCAGTACTTC
>TRBJ2-6|many|TRBV6-2/TRBV6-3|.
CASSQSGSGANVLTF
TGTGCCAGCAGCCAGTCGGGCTCTGGGGCCAACGTCCTGACTTTC
>TRBJ2-7|.|TRBV20-1|.
CSASPGPVYEQYF
TGCAGTGCTTCCCCGGGTCCCGTCTACGAGCAGTACTTC
>TRBJ2-1|once|TRBV7-6|.
CASSDRHYNEQFF
TGTGCCAGCAGCGACAGACACTACAATGAGCAGTTCTTC
>TRBJ1-2|.|TRBV29-1|.
CSVWARANYGYTF
TGCAGCGTGTGGGCTAGGGCTAACTATGGCTACACCTTC
>TRBJ2-5|.|TRBV7-9|.
CASSLVGHPKETQYF
TGTGCCAGCAGCTTAGTCGGACATCCCAAAGAGACCCAGTACTTC
>TRBJ1-4|once|TRBV19|.
CASSGQAEKLFF
TGTGCCAGTAGTGGGCAGGCTGAAAAACTGTTTTTT
>TRBJ2-2|many|TRBV11-3|.
CASRRENTGELFF
TGTGCCAGCAGGCGGGAGAACACCGGGGAGCTGTTTTTT
>TRBJ1-4|many|TRBV5-1|TRBD1
CASSSWDRKDEKLFF
TGCGCCAGCAGCTCCTGGGACAGGAAGGACGAAAAACTGTTTTTT
>TRBJ2-3|.|TRBV6-5|.
CASSSLQGHTDTQYF
TGTGCCAGCAGTTCCTTACAGGGCCACACAGATACGCAGTATTTT
>TRBJ1-4|.|TRBV29-1|.
CSVVGTNEKLFF
TGCAGCGTTGTGGGGACTAATGAAAAACTGTTTTTT
>TRBJ2-5|.|TRBV24-1|.
CATSDPLGDQETQYF
TGTGCCACCAGTGATCCACTCGGGGACCAAGAGACCCAGTACTTC
>TRBJ2-5|.|TRBV19|.
CASSQVVPYSPQETQYF
TGTGCCAGCAGCCAAGTAGTGCCCTACTCCCCACAAGAGACCCAGTACTTC
>TRBJ2-3|few|TRBV29-1|TRBD1
CSVRRDRQADTQYF
TGCAGCGTTCGAAGGGACAGGCAAGCGGATACGCAGTATTTT
>TRBJ1-1|.|TRBV20-1|TRBD1
CSARPTGLTLNGAFF
TGCAGTGCTAGGCCGACAGGGCTTACTTTAAATGGGGCTTTCTTT
>TRBJ1-5|.|TRBV19|TRBD1
CASSTQGAGYQPQHF
TGTGCCAGTAGTACCCAGGGGGCAGGGTATCAGCCCCAGCATTTT
>TRBJ2-3|.|TRBV7-9|.
CASSVASTDTQYF
TGTGCCAGCAGCGTGGCTAGCACAGATACGCAGTATTTT
>TRBJ1-5|.|TRBV20-1|.
CSARTGPNQPQHF
TGCAGTGCTAGGACAGGTCCCAATCAGCCCCAGCATTTT